This passage covers 2 T cell receptor beta chains from one sample sequenced in a study of T cells in Graves' hyperthyroidism and ophthalmopathy. Template material for amplifying TCR beta CDR3 regions consisted of RNA transcripts. In the first-round RT-PCR of the TCR CDR3, the HTBI primer set was used. A single record per CDR3 protein comes from TCRdb applying MiXCR to the multiplex PCR reads. Among roughly 570,000 distinct CDR3 sequences listed, around 14% were seen once. The source material was blood. The receptors here all came from a woman in her twenties or thirties with Graves' hyperthyroidism.

This clonotype was seen a single time. The chain has TRBV30 and TRBJ1-4, with D uncertain. This CDR3 is built from 14 residues. V was cut by 2 bases and J by 4 bases, with 11 bases left in between. Germline CDR1 is GTSNPN and CDR2 is SVGIG (reference sequence). The CDR3: CAWSSGGINEKLFF. As DNA, the CDR3 is TGTGCCTGGAGTTCGGGCGGAATTAATGAAAAACTGTTTTTT.

This clonotype was counted many times. The chain has TRBV12-3 or TRBV12-4 and TRBJ2-7; 8 bases are shared with TRBD1. V shed 7 bases and J 5 bases; nucleotides not matched to a gene: 4. This CDR3 spans 12 amino acids. In DNA form, the CDR3 reads TGTGCCAGCAAGGACAGGGACAACGAGCAGTACTTC. Encoded protein: CASKDRDNEQYF.